These 7 T cell receptor beta chains were sequenced from one sample in a study of T cells in Graves' hyperthyroidism and ophthalmopathy. Amplified TCR beta CDR3 regions came from RNA transcripts. Carried out on the TCR CDR3, a first-round RT-PCR used the HTBI primer set. TCRdb analysed the multiplex PCR reads with MiXCR anew, one entry per CDR3 protein. Of some 350,000 distinct CDR3 sequences in the sample, less than 20% were seen once. Sequencing was carried out using blood. These receptors were taken from a woman aged 18-29 years with Graves' hyperthyroidism that later progressed to Graves' ophthalmopathy.

This clonotype showed up many times. The chain joins TRBV11-2 to TRBJ2-3; 8 positions agree with TRBD2. The trim removed 5 bases at V and 2 bases at J, leaving 6 bases unmatched. The CDR3 extends over 15 amino acids. Per the germline V gene, CDR1 is SGHAT and CDR2 is FQNNGV. CDR3 loop: CASSPGRALTDTQYF. CDR3 nucleotide sequence: TGTGCCAGCAGCCCCGGGAGGGCCCTCACAGATACGCAGTATTTT.

At least ten counts were recorded for this clonotype. The chain uses TRBV12-3 or TRBV12-4 and TRBJ2-1, with no clear D. Trimming stripped 3 bases from V and 5 bases from J, with 17 bases between. This CDR3 is 16 amino acids long. CDR3 nucleotides: TGTGCCAGCAGTTTCACCCTTGGCGTAGGAGACAATGAGCAGTTCTTC. Translated: CASSFTLGVGDNEQFF.

This clonotype has just a few counts. The V and J genes are TRBV19 and TRBJ1-5; the D is unclear. The CDR3 totals 11 residues. Trimming removed 7 bases from V and 5 bases from J, with 6 bases in between. The germline gives CDR1 LNHDA, CDR2 SQIVND (reference sequence). The CDR3 reads CASTPHQPQHF. The CDR3 DNA sequence: TGTGCCAGTACCCCACATCAGCCCCAGCATTTT.

This clonotype was seen a handful of times. The chain has TRBV5-1 and TRBJ2-1; 10 bases align to TRBD2. The germline CDR1 and CDR2 sequences are SGHRS and YFSETQ. Trimming took 1 base from V and 7 from J; bases not matched to a gene: 8. The CDR3 sequence is 16 residues long. The CDR3 region has the DNA TGCGCCAGCAGCTTGCCCACTAGCGGGAATATAAATGAGCAGTTCTTC. It yields the protein CASSLPTSGNINEQFF.

This clonotype was counted ten times or more. The CDR3 DNA follows: TGTGCCAGCAGTTTATTTGGGTCTGCCCTTAGCACAGATACGCAGTATTTT. Translation: CASSLFGSALSTDTQYF. This chain connects TRBV27 to TRBJ2-3; D unclear. Germline V gives CDR1 MNHEY, CDR2 SMNVEV (reference sequence). V dropped 1 base and J dropped 0 bases, with 14 bases sitting between them. This CDR3 is 17 amino acids long.

The chain combines TRBV20-1 with TRBJ2-5, with TRBD2 matching 9 bases. The germline V gene encodes CDR1 DFQATT and CDR2 SNEGSKA (reference sequence). After removal of 1 base from V and 1 base from J, the junction contained 4 bases not matched to a gene. The CDR3 consists of 15 residues. The CDR3 DNA follows: TGCAGTGCTAGAGTAAGGACTAGCGCCCAAGAGACCCAGTACTTC. This sequence encodes CSARVRTSAQETQYF.

This clonotype occurred a few times. This chain uses TRBV30 with TRBJ2-3, with D unresolved. The CDR3 is 11 residues long. Germline V CDR1 and CDR2: GTSNPN, SVGIG (reference sequence). Trimming removed 7 bases from V and 5 bases from J, with 10 bases in between. The CDR3, as DNA: TGTGCCTCAAGCCGGGTAGATACGCAGTATTTT. Residues: CASSRVDTQYF.